This T cell receptor (beta chain) derives from a study of blood T cell repertoires in COVID-19. Study as a whole: Nucleic acid was either cDNA or gDNA, and it came from T cells, B-cell-depleted T cells, or PBMCs.

CDR3 size: 12 residues. V lost 4 bases and J lost 0, with 3 bases in between. The germline V gene has CDR1 SGDLS and CDR2 YYNGEE. Authors' data handling: Counts of nucleated cells, estimated from reference gene primer amplification, were obtained. Sequencing used immunoSEQ multiplex PCR; TCRdb keeps in-frame clones, though not all of them. V, J and clone size derive from that table, while D and trimming were established from the DNA sequence. The table lists over 300,000 clones, around 82% of them singletons, with 1% to 1.5% in the top ten. This clonotype was obtained from a woman aged 45-65 years with acute or convalescent COVID-19. The sequencing sample was made of peripheral blood. The gene calls are TRBV9 and TRBJ2-3; D is uncertain. CDR3 loop: CASSPSTDTQYF. As DNA, the CDR3 is TGTGCCAGCAGCCCGAGCACAGATACGCAGTATTTT.